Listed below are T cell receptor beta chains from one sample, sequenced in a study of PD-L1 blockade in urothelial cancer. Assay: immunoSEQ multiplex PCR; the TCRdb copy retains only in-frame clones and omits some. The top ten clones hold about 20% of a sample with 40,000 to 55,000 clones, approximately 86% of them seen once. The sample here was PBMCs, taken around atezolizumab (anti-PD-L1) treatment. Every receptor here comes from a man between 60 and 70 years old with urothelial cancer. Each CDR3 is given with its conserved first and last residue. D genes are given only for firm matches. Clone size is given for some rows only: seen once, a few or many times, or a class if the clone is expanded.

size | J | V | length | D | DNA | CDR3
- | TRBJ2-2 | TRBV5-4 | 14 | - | TGTGCCAGCAGCTTGATCGGGGACACCGGGGAGCTGTTTTTT | CASSLIGDTGELFF
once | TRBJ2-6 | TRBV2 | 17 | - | TGTGCCAGCAGTGAAGCGCCAATCGGTTACGGGGCCAACGTCCTGACTTTC | CASSEAPIGYGANVLTF
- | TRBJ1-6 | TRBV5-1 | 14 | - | TGCGCCAGCAGCTTGGGGCAGAAAAATTCACCCCTCCACTTT | CASSLGQKNSPLHF
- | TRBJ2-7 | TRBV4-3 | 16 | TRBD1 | TGCGCCAGCAGCCAAGTGCAGGGGGAGTTCCCCTACGAGCAGTACTTC | CASSQVQGEFPYEQYF
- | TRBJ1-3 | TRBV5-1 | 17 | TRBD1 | TGCGCCAGCAGCCTTTGGACAGGGCCAAACTCTGGAAACACCATATATTTT | CASSLWTGPNSGNTIYF
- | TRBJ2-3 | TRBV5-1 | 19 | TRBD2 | TGCGCCAGCAGCTTGGCCCTAGGGACTAGCGGGACCCCCACAGATACGCAGTATTTT | CASSLALGTSGTPTDTQYF
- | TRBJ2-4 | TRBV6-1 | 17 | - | TGTGCCAGCAGTGAGTGGCCCGCCAAAACCGAGGGAAACATTCAGTACTTC | CASSEWPAKTEGNIQYF
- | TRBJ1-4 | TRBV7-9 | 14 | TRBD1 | TGTGCCAGCAGCTTAGCACAGGGGAATGAAAAACTGTTTTTT | CASSLAQGNEKLFF
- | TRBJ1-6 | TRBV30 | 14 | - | TGTGCCTGGCGCGGGGGACGGTATAATTCACCCCTCCACTTT | CAWRGGRYNSPLHF
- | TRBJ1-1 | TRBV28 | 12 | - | TGTGCCAGCAGGCGAATGAACACTGAAGCTTTCTTT | CASRRMNTEAFF
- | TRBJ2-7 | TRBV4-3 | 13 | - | TGCGCCAGCAGCCAAGGGCCCTCTTACGAGCAGTACTTC | CASSQGPSYEQYF
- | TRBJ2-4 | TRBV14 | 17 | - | TGTGCCAGCAGCCAAGAAGGAAGGTTGACAGGCTCACTCATTCAGTACTTC | CASSQEGRLTGSLIQYF
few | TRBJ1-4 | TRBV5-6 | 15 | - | TGTGCCAGCAGCCCTGCAGGGGCAGGGCTCAAAAAACTGTTTTTT | CASSPAGAGLKKLFF
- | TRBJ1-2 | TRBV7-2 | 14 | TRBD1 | TGTGCCAGCAGGCCCCGAACAGGGGGCTATGGCTACACCTTC | CASRPRTGGYGYTF